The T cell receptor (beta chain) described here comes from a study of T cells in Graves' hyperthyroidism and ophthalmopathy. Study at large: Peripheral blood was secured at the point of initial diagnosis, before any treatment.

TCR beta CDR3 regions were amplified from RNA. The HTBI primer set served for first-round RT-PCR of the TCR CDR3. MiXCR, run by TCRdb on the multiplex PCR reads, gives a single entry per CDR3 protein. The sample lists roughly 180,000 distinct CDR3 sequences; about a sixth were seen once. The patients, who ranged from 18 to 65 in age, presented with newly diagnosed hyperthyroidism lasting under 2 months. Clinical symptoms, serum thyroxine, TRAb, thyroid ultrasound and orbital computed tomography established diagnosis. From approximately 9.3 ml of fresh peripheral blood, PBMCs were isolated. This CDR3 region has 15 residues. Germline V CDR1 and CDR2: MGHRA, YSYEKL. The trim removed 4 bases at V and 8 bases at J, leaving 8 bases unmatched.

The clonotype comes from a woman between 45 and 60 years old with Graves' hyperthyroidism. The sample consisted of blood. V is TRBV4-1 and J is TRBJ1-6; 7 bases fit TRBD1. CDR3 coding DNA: TGCGCCAGCAGCCGTGACCGGGACAGTTATTCACCCCTCCACTTT. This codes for CASSRDRDSYSPLHF.